These 19 T cell receptor beta chains share one sample of origin, sequenced in a study of blood T cell repertoires in COVID-19 (dated by TCRdb to 2020 to 2022). Libraries were built with the immunoSEQ multiplex PCR assay. In TCRdb, the immuneACCESS table is reduced to in-frame sequences with V and J assigned. These tables do not hold every clone; where another copy was compared, an unresolved V gene accounts for under half, and the others remain unexplained. Present in this sample are roughly 190,000 clones, about three quarters of which were seen just once. The top ten hold roughly 7.8% of the sample. The sequencing input was peripheral blood. These TCRs come from a woman aged 50 to 60 with active or convalescent COVID-19.

The genes are TRBV7-2 and TRBJ1-5; 8 bases agree with TRBD1. Germline CDR1 is SGHTA and CDR2 is FQGNSA. Losses at the gene ends were 5 bases for V and 8 bases for J; bases not matched to a gene: 11. There are 15 residues in the CDR3. The CDR3 spells CASSGQGDRLEPQHF. The CDR3 DNA reads as TGTGCCAGCAGCGGGCAAGGGGACAGGTTGGAGCCCCAGCATTTT.

The chain recombines TRBV5-1 with TRBJ1-5, with TRBD1 matching over 9 bases. With 4 bases clipped from V and 7 bases from J, the junction kept 6 bases outside the gene matches. There are 14 residues in the CDR3. Per the germline V gene, CDR1 is SGHRS and CDR2 is YFSETQ. The CDR3: CASSPGTGFQPQHF. CDR3 coding DNA: TGCGCCAGCAGCCCGGGGACAGGGTTCCAGCCCCAGCATTTT.

This chain uses TRBV29-1 with TRBJ1-1; D unresolved. The CDR3 is made up of 10 amino acids. Germline V lookup: CDR1 SQVTM, CDR2 ANQGSEA. Trimming took off 4 bases at V and 8 bases at J, with 8 bases between the two ends. CDR3 nucleotide sequence: TGCAGCGTTGGGAGGGAGGAAGCTTTCTTT. Encoded protein: CSVGREEAFF.

This clone came up a few times. The rearrangement links TRBV5-4 to TRBJ2-7; 7 bases are shared with TRBD1. CDR3 length: 13 residues. V lost 4 bases, J lost 2 bases, and 3 bases stayed unmatched. CDR1 and CDR2 from the germline V gene are SGHNT and YYREEE (reference sequence). CDR3 coding DNA: TGTGCCAGCAGCCCCGGGACAGCCTACGAGCAGTACTTC. Translation: CASSPGTAYEQYF.

V gene TRBV27 combines with J gene TRBJ1-1; 7 bases match TRBD1. This CDR3 is built from 15 residues. J was trimmed by 7 bases and V by 2 bases; bases with no gene match: 10. Germline V CDR1 and CDR2: MNHEY, SMNVEV (reference sequence). CDR3 nucleotides: TGTGCCAGCAGTTTAAGTAGGGGGCATAGGGATGAAGCTTTCTTT. It codes for CASSLSRGHRDEAFF.

This sequence joins TRBV27 and TRBJ1-5, with D unresolved. This CDR3 has 16 amino acids. Trimming shortened V by 5 bases and J by 0 bases, and 14 bases separated the two germline ends. CDR1 and CDR2 (germline): MNHEY, SMNVEV (reference sequence). The CDR3: CASSPQAGNSNQPQHF. CDR3 nucleotides: TGTGCCAGCAGTCCCCAGGCCGGAAATAGCAATCAGCCCCAGCATTTT.

The rearrangement links TRBV4-3 to TRBJ2-5, with D maybe TRBD1 (5 bases). This CDR3 is built from 14 residues. Germline V gene data show CDR1 as LGHNA and CDR2 as YSLEER. The V and J ends lost 0 bases and 3 bases respectively, with 8 bases between them. The CDR3 DNA reads as TGCGCCAGCAGCCAAGATACAGGTAAAGAGACCCAGTACTTC. Protein product: CASSQDTGKETQYF.

The CDR3 spells CASSLDSSGRREQFF. The CDR3 DNA reads as TGTGCCAGCAGCTTAGATTCTAGCGGGCGTCGGGAGCAGTTCTTC. This chain connects TRBV7-3 to TRBJ2-1, with TRBD2 matching 8 bases. The V gene's germline CDR1 is SGHTA and CDR2 FQGTGA. The CDR3 contains 15 residues. V lost 2 bases and J lost 10; bases outside the gene matches: 10.

The rearrangement links TRBV7-9 to TRBJ2-1; the D gene is possibly TRBD2 (5 bases). Trimming removed 2 bases from V and 3 bases from J, with 8 bases in between. The CDR3 sequence is 14 residues long. Germline V gene data show CDR1 as SEHNR and CDR2 as FQNEAQ (reference sequence). The CDR3 DNA sequence: TGTGCCAGCAGCTTAAGCGGTCGCTACAATGAGCAGTTCTTC. Translated: CASSLSGRYNEQFF.

This clone has just one count. The genes are TRBV4-2 and TRBJ1-2, with D possibly matching TRBD1 (5 bases). The V gene's germline CDR1 is LGHNA and CDR2 YNFKEQ. This CDR3 has 17 residues. The V and J ends lost 1 base and 3 bases respectively, with 18 bases between them. The CDR3 here is CASSQVGGGQLYYGYTF. The CDR3 nucleotides are TGTGCCAGCAGCCAAGTCGGGGGGGGTCAGCTGTACTATGGCTACACCTTC.

This clone was seen a few times. This rearrangement joins TRBV11-2 to TRBJ1-2, with 7 bases matching TRBD1. The germline CDR1 and CDR2 sequences are SGHAT and FQNNGV. This CDR3 is 14 amino acids long. The V segment lost 3 bases and the J segment 0 bases; nucleotides outside the gene matches: 1. This CDR3 reads CASSLGQTNYGYTF. The CDR3 nucleotides are TGTGCCAGCAGCTTGGGACAGACTAACTATGGCTACACCTTC.

V is TRBV2 and J is TRBJ1-4; 11 positions agree with TRBD1. Germline V lookup: CDR1 SNHLY, CDR2 FYNNEI. J was trimmed by 6 bases and V by 9 bases; bases with no gene match: 9. The CDR3 consists of 15 residues. The CDR3 sequence: CASTLDRGRDEKLFF. CDR3 coding DNA: TGTGCCAGTACACTGGACAGGGGGCGGGATGAAAAACTGTTTTTT.

The rearrangement uses TRBV7-2 and TRBJ2-3; no clear D. V was cut by 5 bases and J by 4 bases, with 7 bases left in between. Germline lookup yields CDR1 SGHTA and CDR2 FQGNSA. CDR3 length: 12 residues. In nucleotides, the CDR3 is TGTGCCAGCAGCCTATGGTCAGATACGCAGTATTTT. This sequence encodes CASSLWSDTQYF.

A single count supports this clone. The rearrangement joins TRBV6-6 to TRBJ1-1; TRBD1 might be the D (6 bases). The CDR3 runs 13 residues. CDR1 is MNHNY and CDR2 is SVGAGI in the germline V gene (reference sequence). Trimming removed 5 bases at V and 1 base at J, with 8 bases between. The CDR3 DNA is TGTGCCAGCAGTCCGACAGGGAACACTGAAGCTTTCTTT. The encoded protein is CASSPTGNTEAFF.

This clone was detected only once. The chain recombines TRBV2 with TRBJ1-1; tentatively, D is TRBD1 (5 bases). The CDR3 covers 14 residues. The germline V gene has CDR1 SNHLY and CDR2 FYNNEI. The germline V and J ends were trimmed by 0 bases and 7 bases, with 12 bases remaining between them. The CDR3 loop reads CASSEALQGGEAFF. Here the CDR3 DNA reads TGTGCCAGCAGTGAAGCGCTTCAGGGAGGTGAAGCTTTCTTT. Together with reference TRBV2 and TRBJ1-1, the CDR3 gives the full variable domain: EPEVTQTPSHQVTQMGQEVILRCVPISNHLYFYWYRQILGQKVEFLVSFYNNEISEKSEIFDDQFSVERPDGSNFTLKIRSTKLEDSAMYFCASSEALQGGEAFFGQGTRLTVV.

This clone was counted only a few times. The genes are TRBV28 and TRBJ2-7; 8 bases match TRBD1. J lost 7 bases, V lost 1 base, and 9 bases had no gene match. Germline V gene data show CDR1 as MDHEN and CDR2 as SYDVKM. The CDR3 totals 15 residues. CDR3 protein: CASSLSTGGRGEQYF. The CDR3 DNA reads TGTGCCAGCAGTTTATCAACAGGGGGTAGGGGGGAGCAGTACTTC.

The genes are TRBV10-3 and TRBJ2-6, with D hard to call. The V end lost 4 bases, the J end lost 0 bases, and 4 bases lay between the germline ends. This CDR3 contains 14 residues. Germline V gene lookup returns CDR1 ENHRY and CDR2 SYGVKD. The CDR3 sequence: CAISGHSGANVLTF. Written as DNA, the CDR3 is TGTGCCATCAGTGGACACTCTGGGGCCAACGTCCTGACTTTC.

The J gene is TRBJ1-1, the V gene TRBV7-2; D call uncertain. V was cut by 6 bases and J by 4 bases, with 18 bases left in between. The CDR3 sequence is 15 residues long. CDR1 SGHTA and CDR2 FQGNSA come from the germline V gene. The DNA for the CDR3 is TGTGCCAGCAGTCCGACTGCGGTGATGGGCACTGAAGCTTTCTTT. This sequence encodes CASSPTAVMGTEAFF.

The V gene is TRBV28, the J gene TRBJ1-5; D gene ambiguous. V was trimmed by 9 bases and J by 0 bases, leaving 9 bases between them. CDR1 and CDR2 from the germline V gene are MDHEN and SYDVKM. The CDR3 is 13 amino acids. The CDR3 sequence is CASWAVSNQPQHF. DNA for the CDR3: TGTGCCAGTTGGGCCGTTAGCAATCAGCCCCAGCATTTT.